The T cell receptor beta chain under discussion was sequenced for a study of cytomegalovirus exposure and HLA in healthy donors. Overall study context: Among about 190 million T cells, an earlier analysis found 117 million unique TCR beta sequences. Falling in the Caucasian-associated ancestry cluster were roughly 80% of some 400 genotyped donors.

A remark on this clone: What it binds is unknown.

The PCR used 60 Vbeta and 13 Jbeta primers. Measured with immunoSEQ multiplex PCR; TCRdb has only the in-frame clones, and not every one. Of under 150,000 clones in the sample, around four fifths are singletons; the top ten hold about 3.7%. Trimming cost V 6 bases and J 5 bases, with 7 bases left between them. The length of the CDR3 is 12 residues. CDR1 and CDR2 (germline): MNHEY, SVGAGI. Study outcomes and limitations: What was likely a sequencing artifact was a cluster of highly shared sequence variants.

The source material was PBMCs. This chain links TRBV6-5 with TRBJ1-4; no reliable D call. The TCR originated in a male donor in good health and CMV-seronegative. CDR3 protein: CASRPRNEKLFF. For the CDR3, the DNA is TGTGCCAGCAGACCCCGGAATGAAAAACTGTTTTTT.